This T cell receptor (beta chain) is drawn from a study of T cell changes during pregnancy in multiple sclerosis. TCRdb's copy holds only in-frame clones and misses some; the assay was immunoSEQ multiplex PCR. The sample consists of approximately 26,000 clones, 80% to 90% of them appearing once. With 7 bases clipped from V and 2 bases from J, the junction kept 5 bases outside the gene matches. Germline CDR1 reads WSHSY; CDR2 reads SAAADI. The CDR3 is 14 residues long. Specimen: CD4+ T cells from peripheral blood mononuclear cells, collected in the second trimester of pregnancy. This sequence joins TRBV10-2 and TRBJ2-3, with 8 bases identical to TRBD2. The sequence derives from a female donor with multiple sclerosis, enrolled in a pregnancy study. CDR3 loop: CASTPAGVTDTQYF. DNA for the CDR3: TGCGCCAGCACCCCAGCGGGAGTCACAGATACGCAGTATTTT.